This T cell receptor beta chain derives from a study of T cells in localized non-small cell lung cancer. Study results and limitations: Because sequencing included only one region (of the tumor), heterogeneity remains possible. The study detected a median around 61 of the top 100 tumor clones in adjacent lung.

This clone was seen a handful of times. The antigen is not known. Trimming took off 1 base at V and 5 bases at J, with 9 bases between the two ends. The CDR3 extends over 13 amino acids. The V gene's germline CDR1 is LNHNV and CDR2 YYDKDF (reference sequence). Some clones are missing from TCRdb's copy, which holds only in-frame ones; the method was immunoSEQ multiplex PCR. The sample has over 20,000 clones; approximately 85% are singletons. The clonotype was recovered from a male donor aged 60 or older with stage II lung adenocarcinoma. Source: peripheral blood mononuclear cells, taken before any cancer treatment. The J gene is TRBJ2-7, the V gene TRBV15; D uncertain. CDR3 in amino acids: CATSRGGENEQYF. DNA for the CDR3: TGTGCCACCAGCAGAGGTGGAGAGAACGAGCAGTACTTC.